This T cell receptor beta chain is from a study of CXCR3-negative and CXCR3-positive naive CD8 T cells (dated by TCRdb to the late 2010s). General notes on the study: In total, some 150 million TRB reads were obtained, corresponding to roughly 1.5 +/- 0.3 million reads per library. Diversity and physicochemical repertoire analyses were performed on about a dozen donors pooled from two independent experiments. For the TRBV-TRBJ cluster analysis, the naive subsets came from 5 donors, while the memory cells came from 3 donors. The investigation overall reported the following: Comparably high repertoire diversity was found in both naive subsets, whereas much lower repertoire diversity was found in memory CD8+ T cells. Similar TRBV-TRBJ usage was shown by naive CXCR3-negative and CXCR3-positive cells from the same donor, whereas distinct patterns were shown by memory cells. Surface CD5, linked to self-reactivity in mice, was comparable between naive subsets; TCR interaction strength was therefore also inferred from TRB CDR3 physicochemical properties. Freshly isolated PBMCs were used for most assays because CXCR3 expression went down partially after cryopreservation.

For every CD8+ T cell subset, a few hundred thousand cells were flow-sorted straight into RLT lysis buffer, and each subset was sorted in triplicate. Standard density gradient centrifugation was used to isolate peripheral blood mononuclear cells from buffy coats. Total RNA was extracted from sorted cells using an RNeasy Mini Kit. The germline V gene gives CDR1 as MNHEY and CDR2 as SVGAGI. The CDR3 sequence holds 14 residues, the cysteine and phenylalanine included. The DNA sequence is not available. The data were produced on a NextSeq 550. The Human TCR Profiling Kit (MiLaboratory) was used to make UMI-labeled 5' RACE TRB cDNA libraries. The full amount of extracted RNA was used for cDNA synthesis, and the full amount of resulting cDNA was used for PCR amplification. Libraries were prepared in parallel with an identical number of PCR cycles. The authors processed their data as follows. With a requirement of at least two reads per UMI, MIGEC and MiXCR extracted about 50,000 +/- 10,000 unique UMI-labeled TRB cDNA molecules per library. An average of around 40,000 +/- 10,000 functional in-frame TRB CDR3 nucleotide clonotypes without stop codons was found per library. After downsampling to 5000 UMI-labeled TRB molecules per sample, diversity metrics, including normalized Shannon-Wiener and Chao1, were computed in VDJtools. Clonotype-size-weighted physicochemical properties of the central five CDR3 residues (interaction energy, strength, volume and Kidera factor 4) were computed in VDJtools. TCRdb reprocessed the reads and lists each CDR3 protein sequence as a single entry, with no DNA. These V and J calls rely on TCRdb rather than the paper's analysis. This sample's table carries tens of thousands of distinct CDR3 sequences. The top ten constitute around 15% of the sample.

Details on this clonotype: This clone's antigen is unknown.

The clonotype was recovered from a human donor in good health. Some clones in this sample may be carry-over from other donors' samples. Here the chain combines TRBV6-5 and TRBJ2-3; TCRdb proposes TRBD1, but this gene call is untestable without DNA. Material for sequencing was memory CD8+ T cells from blood. According to the study, the label for this sample's cell subset or site signals: conventional CD8+ memory T cells (TMEM), sorted as controls. The CDR3 reads as follows: CASSYGQGPDTQYF.